This T cell receptor (beta chain) was recorded in a study of blood T cells in healthy people across ages. Overall study findings and caveats: The study found more naive CD4+ cells and higher diversity in long-lived than aged donors. Per-million-T-cell TCR beta diversity fell roughly linearly with age. Leaving the PBMCs unsorted stopped any conclusive comparison of naive versus antigen-experienced cells. With naive T cell percentage, TCR beta diversity showed a strong correlation.

Through a sample-barcoded 5' primer and a J-beta primer mix, a second PCR was run for roughly 6 to 11 cycles. TCRdb analysed the 5' RACE reads with MiXCR anew, one entry per CDR3 protein. The table has roughly 1,700,000 distinct CDR3 sequences, roughly 28% seen once. With regard to this clonotype: Its antigen is unknown.

CDR3 length equals 14 residues. V lost 0 bases to trimming and J lost 4 bases, with 9 bases between them. Germline assignment: CDR1 MNHEY and CDR2 SMNVEV (reference sequence). Sequences were obtained from blood. The receptor was isolated from a woman in her twenties or thirties in good health. V and J are TRBV27 and TRBJ1-2; no clear D. The CDR3, as DNA: TGTGCCAGCAGTTTATCCCCACTCCCCTATGGCTACACCTTC. It is translated as CASSLSPLPYGYTF.